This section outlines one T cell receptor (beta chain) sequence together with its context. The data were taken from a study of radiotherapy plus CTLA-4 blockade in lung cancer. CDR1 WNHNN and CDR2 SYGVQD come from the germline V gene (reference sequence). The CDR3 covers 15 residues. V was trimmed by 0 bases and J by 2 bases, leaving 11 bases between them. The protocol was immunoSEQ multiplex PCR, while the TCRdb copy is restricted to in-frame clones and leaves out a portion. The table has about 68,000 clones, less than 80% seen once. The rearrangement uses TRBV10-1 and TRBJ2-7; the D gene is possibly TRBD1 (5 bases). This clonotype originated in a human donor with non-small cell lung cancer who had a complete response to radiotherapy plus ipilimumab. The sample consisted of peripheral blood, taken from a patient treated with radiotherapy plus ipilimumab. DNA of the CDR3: TGCGCCAGCAGTGAGTCCTCCAGGACAACCTACGAGCAGTACTTC. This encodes CASSESSRTTYEQYF.